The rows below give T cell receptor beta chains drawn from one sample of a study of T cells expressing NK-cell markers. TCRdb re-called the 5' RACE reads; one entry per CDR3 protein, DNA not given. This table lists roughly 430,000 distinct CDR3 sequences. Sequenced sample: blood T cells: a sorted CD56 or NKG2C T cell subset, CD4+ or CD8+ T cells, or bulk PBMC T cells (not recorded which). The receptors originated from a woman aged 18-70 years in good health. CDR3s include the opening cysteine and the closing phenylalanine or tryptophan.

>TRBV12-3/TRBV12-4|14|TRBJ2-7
CASSSEGDSYEQYF
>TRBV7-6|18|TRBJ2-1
CASSLGTSGGTSYNEQFF
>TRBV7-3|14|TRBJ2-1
CASSDRGRVDEQFF
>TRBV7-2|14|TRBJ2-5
CASNIPTGKETQYF
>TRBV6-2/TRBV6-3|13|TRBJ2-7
CASSRPGTYEQYF
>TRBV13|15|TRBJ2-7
CASSSAGLAISEQYF
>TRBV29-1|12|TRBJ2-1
CSVRTLKSEQFF
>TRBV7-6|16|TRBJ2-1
CASRPWFAVPYNEQFF
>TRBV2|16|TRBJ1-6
CASSEAPGARNSPLHF
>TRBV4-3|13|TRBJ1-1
CASSQERSTEAFF
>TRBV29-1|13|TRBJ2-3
CSVAEVRADTQYF
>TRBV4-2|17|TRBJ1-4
CASSQEGQGKVVEKLFF
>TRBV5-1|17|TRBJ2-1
CASSLPRTSGRDNEQFF
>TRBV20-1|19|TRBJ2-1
CSATGTSGRFVLGYNEQFF
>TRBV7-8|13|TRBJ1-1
CASSRNRGVEAFF
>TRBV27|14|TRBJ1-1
CASGGQGMNTEAFF
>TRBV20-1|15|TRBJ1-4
CSANRRGATNEKLFF
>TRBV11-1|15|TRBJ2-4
CASSEDWLAKNIQYF
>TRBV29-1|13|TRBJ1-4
CSVAGTANEKLFF
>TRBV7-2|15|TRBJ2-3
CASSAAGGKEDTQYF
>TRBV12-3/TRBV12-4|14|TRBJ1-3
CASSRVVSGNTIYF
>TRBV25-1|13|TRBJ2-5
CASEHMGQETQYF
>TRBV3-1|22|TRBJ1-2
CASSQDLAAGGNPKPLHYGYTF
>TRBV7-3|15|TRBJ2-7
CASSFRAGTVYEQYF
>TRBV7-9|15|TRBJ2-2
CASTVLAVNTGELFF
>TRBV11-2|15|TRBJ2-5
CASNRGQAAGETQYF
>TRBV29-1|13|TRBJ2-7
CSVVMRGKDEQYF
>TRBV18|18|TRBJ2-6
CASSQPGQGASGANVLTF
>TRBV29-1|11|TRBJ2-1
CTAALPGEQFF
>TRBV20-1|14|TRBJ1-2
CSAGGTLQNYGYTF
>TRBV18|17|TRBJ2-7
CASSLTAPGLASHEQYF
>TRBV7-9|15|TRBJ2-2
CASSFGVGGTGELFF
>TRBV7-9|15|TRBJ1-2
CASSLDLGAEYGYTF
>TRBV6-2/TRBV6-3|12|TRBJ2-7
CASSSWGGEQYF
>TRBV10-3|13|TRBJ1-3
CANTGGSGNTIYF
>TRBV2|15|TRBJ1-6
CASSGQGPGNSPLHF
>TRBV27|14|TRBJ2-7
CASSSGLGDYEQYF
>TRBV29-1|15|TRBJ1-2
CSGDSKIPANYGYTF
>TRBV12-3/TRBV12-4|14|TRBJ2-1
CASSLWDDRTQQFF
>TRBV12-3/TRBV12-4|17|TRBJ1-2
CASSLAESRGRRNGYTF
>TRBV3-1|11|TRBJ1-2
CASSQVNGYTF
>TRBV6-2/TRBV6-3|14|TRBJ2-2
CASSRRVQAGELFF
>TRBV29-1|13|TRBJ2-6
CSVPLAGANVLTF
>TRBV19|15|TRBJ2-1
CASKASGSLYNEQFF